The 22 T cell receptor beta chains listed next were all sequenced from one sample in a study of OX40 agonist ivuxolimab in advanced cancers. This table comes from immunoSEQ multiplex PCR, and its TCRdb copy is limited to in-frame clones, with some not included. The repertoire holds approximately 60,000 clones, with roughly nine tenths as singletons. Sample: CD4+ or CD8+ T cells sorted from blood, taken in a trial of the OX40 agonist ivuxolimab. These TCRs come from an adult with an advanced solid tumor such as melanoma, head and neck, liver or kidney cancer.

The chain combines TRBV28 with TRBJ1-2; 11 positions agree with TRBD1. The V segment lost 6 bases and the J segment 5 bases; nucleotides outside the gene matches: 11. The CDR3 runs to 16 residues. CDR1 and CDR2 (germline): MDHEN, SYDVKM. The CDR3 region is CASRLLGQGARYGYTF. CDR3 sequence (DNA): TGTGCCAGCAGATTACTCGGACAGGGGGCGCGATATGGCTACACCTTC.

The chain uses TRBV9 and TRBJ1-4; D remains ambiguous. Trimming took off 0 bases at V and 5 bases at J, with 8 bases between the two ends. This CDR3 region has 14 residues. The germline CDR1 and CDR2 sequences are SGDLS and YYNGEE. The CDR3, as DNA: TGTGCCAGCAGCGTAGCGCAGAACAATGAAAAACTGTTTTTT. Residues: CASSVAQNNEKLFF. Combining the CDR3 with reference TRBV9 and TRBJ1-4 gives the whole variable domain DSGVTQTPKHLITATGQRVTLRCSPRSGDLSVYWYQQSLDQGLQFLIQYYNGEERAKGNILERFSAQQFPDLHSELNLSSLELGDSALYFCASSVAQNNEKLFFGSGTQLSVL.

The chain combines TRBV28 with TRBJ1-5, with 10 bases lining up with TRBD1. Germline lookup yields CDR1 MDHEN and CDR2 SYDVKM. V dropped 5 bases and J dropped 5; count of bases not matched to a gene: 9. The CDR3 extends over 16 amino acids. The CDR3 coding sequence is TGTGCCAGCAGTCGCCGAGGGACAGGGGTGCATCAGCCCCAGCATTTT. The encoded protein is CASSRRGTGVHQPQHF.

This chain links TRBV5-1 with TRBJ1-1; D gene unclear. The CDR3 length is 13 residues. V was cut by 0 bases and J by 6 bases, with 9 bases left in between. CDR1 and CDR2 from the germline V gene are SGHRS and YFSETQ. The CDR3 loop reads CASSLVERAEAFF. The DNA for the CDR3 is TGCGCCAGCAGCTTGGTTGAGAGGGCTGAAGCTTTCTTT.

The chain couples TRBV5-1 to TRBJ2-2; 7 bases match TRBD2. Germline lookup yields CDR1 SGHRS and CDR2 YFSETQ. This CDR3 comprises 16 residues. The ends lost 0 bases at V and 2 bases at J; junction bases unmatched: 4. CDR3 bases: TGCGCCAGCAGCTTGGCTGGGACTATCAACACCGGGGAGCTGTTTTTT. It yields the protein CASSLAGTINTGELFF.

The chain employs TRBV19 and TRBJ2-1, with TRBD1 matching over 8 bases. The CDR3 is 17 amino acids. Germline V gives CDR1 LNHDA, CDR2 SQIVND (reference sequence). The trim removed 6 bases at V and 8 bases at J, leaving 18 bases unmatched. CDR3 sequence (DNA): TGTGCCAGTAGGAGGCTAACAGGGGGAACCTTTGGCGATGAGCAGTTCTTC. It is translated as CASRRLTGGTFGDEQFF.

This chain joins TRBV10-1 and TRBJ2-5; D perhaps matches TRBD2 (5 bases). The CDR3 has 16 amino acids. Germline V CDR1 and CDR2: WNHNN, SYGVQD (reference sequence). V gave up 5 bases and J gave up 3 bases, with 19 bases separating them. The CDR3 sequence: CASSPEGSAPKETQYF. CDR3 DNA: TGCGCCAGCAGTCCCGAGGGATCGGCCCCGAAAGAGACCCAGTACTTC.

The gene calls are TRBV6-6 and TRBJ2-5, with 12 nucleotides matching TRBD2. Germline values: CDR1 MNHNY, CDR2 SVGAGI (reference sequence). After removal of 4 bases from V and 5 bases from J, the junction contained 8 bases not matched to a gene. CDR3 length: 16 residues. The CDR3 protein is CASSSTSGSLGETQYF. The CDR3 region has the DNA TGTGCCAGCAGTTCGACTAGCGGGAGTCTCGGGGAGACCCAGTACTTC.

The V and J genes are TRBV9 and TRBJ2-5, with TRBD2 matching over 12 bases. The CDR3 length is 15 residues. Germline assignment: CDR1 SGDLS and CDR2 YYNGEE. V was pared by 4 bases and J by 5 bases, with 6 bases of the junction left unmatched. The CDR3 spells CASSPRLAGVETQYF. The CDR3 DNA sequence: TGTGCCAGCAGCCCCAGACTAGCGGGAGTGGAGACCCAGTACTTC.

This clone was counted a single time. The chain combines TRBV19 with TRBJ2-7, with D perhaps being TRBD1 or TRBD2 (6 bases each). The germline gives CDR1 LNHDA, CDR2 SQIVND (reference sequence). This CDR3 contains 16 residues. V shed 1 base and J shed 2 bases, with 15 bases lying between them. The CDR3 DNA is TGTGCCAGTAGTATAGGATCAGGCGGGACAACCTACGAGCAGTACTTC. Its protein product is CASSIGSGGTTYEQYF.

The V gene is TRBV30, the J gene TRBJ1-4; D is perhaps TRBD1 (5 bases). Trimming took off 0 bases at V and 7 bases at J, with 18 bases between the two ends. Germline CDR1 reads GTSNPN; CDR2 reads SVGIG (reference sequence). The CDR3 covers 16 residues. CDR3 sequence: CAWSVRMTAKLEKLFF. DNA for the CDR3: TGTGCCTGGAGTGTACGAATGACAGCCAAACTTGAAAAACTGTTTTTT.

This clone was picked up one time. J is TRBJ2-1 and V is TRBV12-5, with no clear D. Germline values: CDR1 LGHNT, CDR2 FRNRAP. CDR3 length: 13 residues. Trimming left V 3 bases short and J 6 bases short, with 9 bases between. This CDR3 is CASGFTGFNEQFF. CDR3 DNA sequence: TGTGCTAGTGGTTTTACCGGGTTCAATGAGCAGTTCTTC.

V usage is TRBV27 and J usage is TRBJ2-5; no reliable D call. The DNA end is more similar to TRBJ2-7, so the J call may be wrong. CDR1 and CDR2 (germline): MNHEY, SMNVEV (reference sequence). The CDR3 spans 14 residues. For the CDR3, the DNA is TGTGCCAGCAGTTTAGGCGTAACCTCCTACGAGCAGTACTTC. It translates to CASSLGVTSYEQYF.

This clone was seen once. The chain employs TRBV28 and TRBJ2-5, with D tentatively TRBD2 (6 bases). V was cut by 4 bases and J by 5 bases, with 17 bases left in between. CDR3 length equals 15 residues. Germline CDR1 reads MDHEN; CDR2 reads SYDVKM. CDR3 sequence: CASSSHSGGGETQYF. CDR3 DNA: TGTGCCAGCAGTTCCCATAGCGGAGGCGGGGAGACCCAGTACTTC.

The V gene is TRBV2, the J gene TRBJ1-4; 10 nucleotides line up with TRBD1. The CDR3 is 14 amino acids. The J segment lost 8 bases and the V segment lost 6 bases, leaving 6 bases of the junction unmatched. In germline, CDR1 is SNHLY, CDR2 FYNNEI. The DNA of the CDR3 is TGTGCCAGCAGCCACGGGACAGGGGAGGAAAAACTGTTTTTT. Translated, it gives CASSHGTGEEKLFF.

This chain connects TRBV18 to TRBJ2-7; D is tentatively TRBD1 or TRBD2 (7 bases each). Germline values: CDR1 KGHSH, CDR2 LQKENI. The CDR3 sequence is 15 residues long. Trimming pared 0 bases from V and 3 bases from J, leaving 12 bases between. The CDR3 DNA follows: TGTGCCAGCTCACCACCGGCAGGGGGGGACTACGAGCAGTACTTC. Translated: CASSPPAGGDYEQYF.

V and J are TRBV7-3 and TRBJ2-6; D uncertain. This CDR3 contains 15 residues. In germline, CDR1 is SGHTA, CDR2 FQGTGA. V gave up 5 bases and J gave up 0 bases, with 8 bases separating them. The CDR3 sequence: CASSRENSGANVLTF. CDR3 sequence (DNA): TGTGCCAGCAGCCGTGAAAACTCTGGGGCCAACGTCCTGACTTTC. Looking up the rest from reference TRBV7-3 and TRBJ2-6 gives the full variable domain: GAGVSQTPSNKVTEKGKYVELRCDPISGHTALYWYRQSLGQGPEFLIYFQGTGAADDSGLPNDRFFAVRPEGSVSTLKIQRTERGDSAVYLCASSRENSGANVLTFGAGSRLTVL.

This chain links TRBV28 with TRBJ1-3, with 7 bases that match TRBD1. The length of the CDR3 is 18 residues. CDR1 and CDR2 from the germline V gene are MDHEN and SYDVKM. The V and J ends lost 5 bases and 1 base, in that order; junction bases with no gene match: 14. CDR3 nucleotides: TGTGCCAGCAGTAACCCTCTACAGGGGTTAGCGTCTGGAAACACCATATATTTT. Its translation is CASSNPLQGLASGNTIYF.

CDR3 protein: CASSSSPTAQETQYF. In nucleotides, the CDR3 is TGTGCCAGCAGCTCGTCCCCGACAGCTCAAGAGACCCAGTACTTC. The chain carries TRBV5-4 and TRBJ2-5, with D possibly being TRBD1 (5 bases). The CDR3 totals 15 residues. The germline gives CDR1 SGHNT, CDR2 YYREEE (reference sequence). V lost 3 bases to trimming and J lost 2 bases, with 14 bases between them.

The chain joins TRBV6-1 to TRBJ2-2, with 8 bases aligning to TRBD1. The junction had 5 bases not matched to a gene; V was cut back by 4 bases and J by 4 bases. The CDR3 contains 15 residues. Germline-derived CDR1 and CDR2 are MNHNS and SASEGT. Here the CDR3 reads CASSARQGTTGELFF. In DNA form, the CDR3 reads TGTGCCAGCAGTGCAAGACAGGGGACCACCGGGGAGCTGTTTTTT.

The genes are TRBV5-4 and TRBJ2-7; a weak D match, TRBD1 (5 bases). The CDR3 loop spans 14 amino acids. The V end lost 0 bases, the J end lost 6 bases, and 13 bases lay between the germline ends. CDR1 and CDR2 from the germline V gene are SGHNT and YYREEE (reference sequence). CDR3 in DNA: TGTGCCAGCAGCTTGGGGGGCTTGGGGCGCGAGCAGTACTTC. This translates into CASSLGGLGREQYF.

The J gene is TRBJ1-1, the V gene TRBV5-1; possible D gene TRBD1, 5 bases. Germline CDR1 reads SGHRS; CDR2 reads YFSETQ. The germline V and J ends were trimmed by 0 bases and 3 bases, with 9 bases remaining between them. This CDR3 is 14 amino acids long. The CDR3, as DNA: TGCGCCAGCAGCTTGGAGGGGTTGGACACTGAAGCTTTCTTT. Encoded protein: CASSLEGLDTEAFF.